This TCR beta chain was documented in a study of blood T cells in healthy people across ages. A sample-barcoded 5' primer and a J-beta primer mix were used in a second PCR of roughly 7 to 11 cycles. TCRdb re-called the 5' RACE reads with MiXCR, one entry per CDR3 protein. The sample has about 1.5 million distinct CDR3 sequences, approximately 42% seen once. General observations from the study: Both naive CD4+ cell counts and diversity were greater in long-lived donors than in aged donors. TCR beta diversity per million T cells fell roughly linearly with age.

Approximately 10 milliliters of peripheral blood were drawn from each donor into EDTA-treated tubes. To note about this clonotype: Its antigen is not known.

The CDR3 loop spans 14 amino acids. Germline lookup yields CDR1 SQVTM and CDR2 ANQGSEA. The V gene lost 3 bases and the J gene lost 7 bases, with 16 bases spanning the gap. Sequencing was done on a sample of blood. The chain links TRBV29-1 to TRBJ1-5; perhaps TRBD1 as D (6 bases). The receptor's source is a young woman in good health. This CDR3 is CSVEGGQLGQPQHF. The CDR3 bases are TGCAGCGTTGAGGGGGGGCAGTTGGGACAGCCCCAGCATTTT. The full variable domain, rest sourced from reference TRBV29-1 and TRBJ1-5, is SAVISQKPSRDICQRGTSLTIQCQVDSQVTMMFWYRQQPGQSLTLIATANQGSEATYESGFVIDKFPISRPNLTFSTLTVSNMSPEDSSIYLCSVEGGQLGQPQHFGDGTRLSIL.